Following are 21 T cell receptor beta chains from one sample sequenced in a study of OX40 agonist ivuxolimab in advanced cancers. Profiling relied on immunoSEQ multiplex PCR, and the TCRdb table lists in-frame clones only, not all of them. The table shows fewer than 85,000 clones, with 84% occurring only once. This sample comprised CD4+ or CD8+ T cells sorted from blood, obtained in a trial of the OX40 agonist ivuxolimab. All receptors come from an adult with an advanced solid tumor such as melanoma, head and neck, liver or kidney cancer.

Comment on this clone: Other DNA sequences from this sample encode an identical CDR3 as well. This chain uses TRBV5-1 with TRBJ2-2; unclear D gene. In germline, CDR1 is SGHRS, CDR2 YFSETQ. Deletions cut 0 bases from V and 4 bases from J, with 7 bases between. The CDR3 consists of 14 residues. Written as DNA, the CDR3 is TGCGCCAGCAGCTTGGTATCGGGCACCGGGGAGCTGTTTTTT. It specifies CASSLVSGTGELFF.

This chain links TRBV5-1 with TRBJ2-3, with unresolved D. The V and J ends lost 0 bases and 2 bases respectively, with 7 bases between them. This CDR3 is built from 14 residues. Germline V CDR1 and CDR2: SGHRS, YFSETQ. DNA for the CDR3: TGCGCCAGCAGCTTGGCACAGATCACAGATACGCAGTATTTT. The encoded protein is CASSLAQITDTQYF.

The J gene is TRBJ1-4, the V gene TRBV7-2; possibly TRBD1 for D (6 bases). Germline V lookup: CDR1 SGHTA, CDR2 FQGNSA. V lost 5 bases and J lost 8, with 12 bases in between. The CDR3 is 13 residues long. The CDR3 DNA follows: TGTGCCAGCAGCGAGCGGGGGCGAGAAAAACTGTTTTTT. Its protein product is CASSERGREKLFF. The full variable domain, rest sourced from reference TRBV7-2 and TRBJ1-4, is GAGVSQSPSNKVTEKGKDVELRCDPISGHTALYWYRQSLGQGLEFLIYFQGNSAPDKSGLPSDRFSAERTGGSVSTLTIQRTQQEDSAVYLCASSERGREKLFFGSGTQLSVL.

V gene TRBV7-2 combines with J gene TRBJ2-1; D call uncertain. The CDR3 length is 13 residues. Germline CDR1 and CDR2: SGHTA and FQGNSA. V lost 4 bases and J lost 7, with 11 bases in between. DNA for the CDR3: TGTGCCAGCAGCTACGGAAAGGAGAATGAGCAGTTCTTC. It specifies CASSYGKENEQFF.

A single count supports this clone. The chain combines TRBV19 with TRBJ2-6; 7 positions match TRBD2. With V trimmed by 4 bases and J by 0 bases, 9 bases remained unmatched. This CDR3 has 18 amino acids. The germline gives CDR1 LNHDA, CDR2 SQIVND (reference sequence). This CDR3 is CASSKTLSSGSGANVLTF. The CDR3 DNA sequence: TGTGCCAGTAGTAAAACCCTCTCTAGCGGCTCTGGGGCCAACGTCCTGACTTTC.

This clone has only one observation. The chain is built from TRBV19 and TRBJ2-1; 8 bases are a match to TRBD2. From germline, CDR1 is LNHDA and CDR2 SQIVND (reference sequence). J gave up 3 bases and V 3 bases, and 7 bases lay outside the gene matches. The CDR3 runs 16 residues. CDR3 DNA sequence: TGTGCCAGTAGTATCCCAGGGACTAGAGGCTACAATGAGCAGTTCTTC. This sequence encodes CASSIPGTRGYNEQFF.

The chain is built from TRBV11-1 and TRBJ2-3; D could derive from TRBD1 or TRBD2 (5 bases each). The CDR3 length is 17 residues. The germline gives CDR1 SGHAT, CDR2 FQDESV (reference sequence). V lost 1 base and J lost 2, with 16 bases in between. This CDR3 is CASSLDELAGATDTQYF. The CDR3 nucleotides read TGTGCCAGCAGCTTAGATGAGTTGGCCGGGGCCACAGATACGCAGTATTTT.

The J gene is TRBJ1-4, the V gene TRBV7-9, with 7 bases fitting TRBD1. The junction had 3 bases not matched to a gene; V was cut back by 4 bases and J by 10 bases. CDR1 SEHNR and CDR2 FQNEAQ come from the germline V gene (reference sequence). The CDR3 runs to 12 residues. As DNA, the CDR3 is TGTGCCAGCAGCTACCCAGGGGGAAAACTGTTTTTT. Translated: CASSYPGGKLFF.

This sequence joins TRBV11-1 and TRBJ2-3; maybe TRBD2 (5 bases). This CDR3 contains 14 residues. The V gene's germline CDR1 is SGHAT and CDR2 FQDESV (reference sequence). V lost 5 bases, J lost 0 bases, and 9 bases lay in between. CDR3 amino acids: CASSAGISTDTQYF. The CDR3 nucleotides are TGTGCCAGCAGCGCCGGGATCAGCACAGATACGCAGTATTTT.

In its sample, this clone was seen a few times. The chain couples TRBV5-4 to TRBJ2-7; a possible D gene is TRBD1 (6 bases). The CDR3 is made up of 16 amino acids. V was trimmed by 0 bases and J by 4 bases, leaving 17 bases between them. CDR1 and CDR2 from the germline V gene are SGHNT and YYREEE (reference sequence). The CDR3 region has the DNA TGTGCCAGCAGCTTGGCCCCCTCAGGGGTGGCTTACGAGCAGTACTTC. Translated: CASSLAPSGVAYEQYF.

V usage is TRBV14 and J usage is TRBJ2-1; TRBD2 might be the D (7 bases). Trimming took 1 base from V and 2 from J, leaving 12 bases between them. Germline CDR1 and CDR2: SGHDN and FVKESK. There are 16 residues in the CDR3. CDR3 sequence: CASSQVGRGPYNEQFF. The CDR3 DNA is TGTGCCAGCAGCCAAGTGGGGCGGGGGCCCTACAATGAGCAGTTCTTC.

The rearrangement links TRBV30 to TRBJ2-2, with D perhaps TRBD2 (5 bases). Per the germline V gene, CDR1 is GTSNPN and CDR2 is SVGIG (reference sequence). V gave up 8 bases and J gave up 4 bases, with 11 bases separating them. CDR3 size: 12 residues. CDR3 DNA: TGTGCCACGAGCGAGGGCACCGGGGAGCTGTTTTTT. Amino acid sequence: CATSEGTGELFF.

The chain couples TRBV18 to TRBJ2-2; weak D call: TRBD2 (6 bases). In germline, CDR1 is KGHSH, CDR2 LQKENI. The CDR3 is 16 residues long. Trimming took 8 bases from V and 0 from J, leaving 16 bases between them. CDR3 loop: CASTRGGGTNTGELFF. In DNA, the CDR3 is TGTGCCAGCACTCGAGGTGGGGGGACGAACACCGGGGAGCTGTTTTTT.

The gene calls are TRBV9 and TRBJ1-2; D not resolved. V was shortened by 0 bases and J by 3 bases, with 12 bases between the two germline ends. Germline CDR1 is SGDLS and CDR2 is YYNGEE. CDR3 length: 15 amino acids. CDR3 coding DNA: TGTGCCAGCAGCGTAGCTCAGGTCGGAGACTATGGCTACACCTTC. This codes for CASSVAQVGDYGYTF.

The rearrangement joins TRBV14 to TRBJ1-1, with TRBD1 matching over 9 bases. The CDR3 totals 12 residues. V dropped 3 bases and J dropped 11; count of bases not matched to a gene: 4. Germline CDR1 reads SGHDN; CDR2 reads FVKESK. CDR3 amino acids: CASSQNRGRAFF. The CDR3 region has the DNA TGTGCCAGCAGCCAGAACAGGGGGCGTGCTTTCTTT.

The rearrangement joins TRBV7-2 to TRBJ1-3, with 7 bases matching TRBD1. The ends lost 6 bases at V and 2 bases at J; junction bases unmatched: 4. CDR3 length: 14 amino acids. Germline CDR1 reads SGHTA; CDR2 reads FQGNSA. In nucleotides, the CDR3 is TGTGCCAGCAGAGCGACAGGGACTGGAAACACCATATATTTT. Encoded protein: CASRATGTGNTIYF.

CDR3 nucleotide sequence: TGTGCCAGCAGTTCCGCAGGGGGCCAACGGTACGAGCAGTACTTC. It codes for CASSSAGGQRYEQYF. This chain joins TRBV6-5 and TRBJ2-7, with 8 bases lining up with TRBD1. The germline V gene encodes CDR1 MNHEY and CDR2 SVGAGI. V lost 4 bases to trimming and J lost 4 bases; unmatched junction nucleotides: 9. The CDR3 has 15 residues.

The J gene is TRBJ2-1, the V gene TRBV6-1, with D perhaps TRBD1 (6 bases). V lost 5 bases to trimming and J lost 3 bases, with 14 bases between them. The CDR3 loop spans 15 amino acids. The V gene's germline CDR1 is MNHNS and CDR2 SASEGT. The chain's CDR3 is CASSPRQAIYNEQFF. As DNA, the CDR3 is TGTGCCAGCAGTCCGCGACAGGCTATCTACAATGAGCAGTTCTTC.

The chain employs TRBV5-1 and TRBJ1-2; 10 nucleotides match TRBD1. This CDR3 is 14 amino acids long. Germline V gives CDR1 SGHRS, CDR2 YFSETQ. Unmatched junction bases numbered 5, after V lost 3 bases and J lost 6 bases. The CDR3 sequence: CASSSTGGEDGYTF. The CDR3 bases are TGCGCCAGCAGCTCGACAGGGGGCGAAGATGGCTACACCTTC. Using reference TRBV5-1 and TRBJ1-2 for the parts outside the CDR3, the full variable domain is KAGVTQTPRYLIKTRGQQVTLSCSPISGHRSVSWYQQTPGQGLQFLFEYFSETQRNKGNFPGRFSGRQFSNSRSEMNVSTLELGDSALYLCASSSTGGEDGYTFGSGTRLTVV.

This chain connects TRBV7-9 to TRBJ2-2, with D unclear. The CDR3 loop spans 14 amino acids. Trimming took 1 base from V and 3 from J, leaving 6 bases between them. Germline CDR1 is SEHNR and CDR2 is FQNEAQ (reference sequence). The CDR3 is CASSLGGDTGELFF. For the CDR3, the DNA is TGTGCCAGCAGCTTAGGGGGTGACACCGGGGAGCTGTTTTTT.

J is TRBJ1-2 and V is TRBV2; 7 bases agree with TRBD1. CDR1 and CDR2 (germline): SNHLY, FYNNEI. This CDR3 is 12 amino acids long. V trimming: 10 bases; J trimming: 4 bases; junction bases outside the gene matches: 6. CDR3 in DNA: TGTGCCACAGGGGGGGAGGGCTATGGCTACACCTTC. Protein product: CATGGEGYGYTF.